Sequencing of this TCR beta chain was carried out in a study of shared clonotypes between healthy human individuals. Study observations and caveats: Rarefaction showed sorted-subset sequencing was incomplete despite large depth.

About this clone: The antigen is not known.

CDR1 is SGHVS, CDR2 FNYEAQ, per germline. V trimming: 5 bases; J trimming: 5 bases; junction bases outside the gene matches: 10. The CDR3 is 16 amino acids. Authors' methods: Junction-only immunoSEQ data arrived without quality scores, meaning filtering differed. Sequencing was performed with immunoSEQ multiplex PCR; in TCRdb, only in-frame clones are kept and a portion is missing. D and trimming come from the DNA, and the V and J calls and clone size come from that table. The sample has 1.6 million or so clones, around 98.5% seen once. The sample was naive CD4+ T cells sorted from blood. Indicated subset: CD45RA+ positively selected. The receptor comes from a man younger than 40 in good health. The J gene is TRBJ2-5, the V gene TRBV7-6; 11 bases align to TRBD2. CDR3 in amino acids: CASSPFSGRARETQYF. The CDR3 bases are TGTGCCAGCAGCCCCTTTAGCGGGAGGGCCCGGGAGACCCAGTACTTC.